The 22 T cell receptor beta chains reported below all come from one sample, sequenced in a study of T cell changes during pregnancy in multiple sclerosis (dated by TCRdb to the late 2010s). Receptor libraries were prepared by the immunoSEQ multiplex PCR assay. What TCRdb holds here is the immuneACCESS table cut down to in-frame rearrangements. Part of the clones is not present; checked against another copy, under half of the missing clones reflect an unresolved V gene, and the others are unexplained. Across this sample there are 40,000 or so clones, with more than 90% seen only once. Clones ranked in the top ten supply 9% to 14% of the sample. This specimen consisted of CD8+ T cells from peripheral blood mononuclear cells, obtained after pregnancy. The receptors derive from a female donor with multiple sclerosis, enrolled in a pregnancy study.

The J gene is TRBJ2-7, the V gene TRBV27; 8 bases agree with TRBD1. This CDR3 region has 16 residues. Germline V gene lookup returns CDR1 MNHEY and CDR2 SMNVEV (reference sequence). V was pared by 3 bases and J by 5 bases, with 12 bases of the junction left unmatched. CDR3 region: CASSFHPSQGAHEQYF. The CDR3 nucleotides read TGTGCCAGCAGTTTCCACCCCTCGCAGGGGGCTCACGAGCAGTACTTC.

The chain has TRBV6-4 and TRBJ2-1, with 10 bases aligning to TRBD1. The CDR3 spans 15 residues. Trimming cost V 6 bases and J 4 bases; bases outside gene matches: 6. CDR1 and CDR2 (germline): MRHNA, SNTAGT. CDR3 residues: CASSAGTGEYNEQFF. The DNA of the CDR3 is TGTGCCAGCAGCGCCGGGACAGGGGAGTACAATGAGCAGTTCTTC.

The V and J genes are TRBV27 and TRBJ2-1, with 10 bases that match TRBD1. Germline CDR1 and CDR2: MNHEY and SMNVEV (reference sequence). This CDR3 region has 14 residues. V lost 7 bases to trimming and J lost 4 bases; unmatched junction nucleotides: 4. CDR3 coding DNA: TGTGCCAGCACCCGACAGGGGGCATACAATGAGCAGTTCTTC. It translates to CASTRQGAYNEQFF.

This chain links TRBV6-1 with TRBJ2-5; D remains unclear. With the DNA end fitting TRBJ2-7 better, the J assignment may be wrong. The CDR3 spans 14 residues. Germline values: CDR1 MNHNS, CDR2 SASEGT. CDR3: CASSEVSVNYEQYF. The DNA of the CDR3 is TGTGCCAGCAGTGAAGTTTCCGTTAACTACGAGCAGTACTTC.

The J gene is TRBJ1-1, the V gene TRBV2, with 9 positions matching TRBD1. After removal of 0 bases from V and 5 bases from J, the junction contained 1 base not matched to a gene. Germline CDR1 SNHLY, CDR2 FYNNEI. CDR3 length: 14 amino acids. The CDR3 bases are TGTGCCAGCAGTGAAGCAGGGACAGGGACTGAAGCTTTCTTT. Its translation: CASSEAGTGTEAFF.

The chain is built from TRBV2 and TRBJ2-3, with D perhaps TRBD2 (5 bases). The CDR3 loop spans 17 amino acids. CDR1 is SNHLY and CDR2 is FYNNEI in the germline V gene. Trimming took off 7 bases at V and 1 base at J, with 21 bases between the two ends. CDR3 sequence: CASTPNGLTRGTDTQYF. CDR3 bases: TGTGCCAGCACGCCCAATGGGCTCACGAGGGGCACAGATACGCAGTATTTT.

This clone is labeled medium-sized. This sequence joins TRBV7-3 and TRBJ2-1; TRBD2 agrees at 9 bases. Trimming cost V 5 bases and J 4 bases; bases outside gene matches: 12. Per the germline V gene, CDR1 is SGHTA and CDR2 is FQGTGA. The CDR3 covers 17 residues. CDR3 amino acids: CASSPTAGTSSYNEQFF. DNA of the CDR3: TGTGCCAGCAGCCCAACGGCCGGGACTAGCTCTTACAATGAGCAGTTCTTC.

J is TRBJ1-4 and V is TRBV28; D call uncertain. Trimming stripped 4 bases from V and 0 bases from J, with 9 bases between. There are 15 residues in the CDR3. The germline gives CDR1 MDHEN, CDR2 SYDVKM. The CDR3 region has the DNA TGTGCCAGCAGTTCCCGGGAGTCAACTAATGAAAAACTGTTTTTT. It specifies CASSSRESTNEKLFF.

The genes are TRBV27 and TRBJ1-6; 8 bases are shared with TRBD1. CDR3 length equals 12 residues. Germline values: CDR1 MNHEY, CDR2 SMNVEV (reference sequence). J gave up 13 bases and V 7 bases, and 6 bases lay outside the gene matches. The CDR3 loop reads CASTRTGRPLHF. CDR3 nucleotides: TGTGCCAGCACCAGGACAGGGCGGCCCCTCCACTTT.

This rearrangement joins TRBV28 to TRBJ1-2; 7 nucleotides agree with TRBD1. The CDR3 extends over 15 amino acids. V gave up 5 bases and J gave up 4 bases; unmatched junction bases: 10. CDR1 is MDHEN and CDR2 is SYDVKM in the germline V gene. The CDR3 spells CASSPVRGPTYGYTF. The CDR3 bases are TGTGCCAGCAGTCCCGTGAGGGGGCCTACCTATGGCTACACCTTC.

The rearrangement uses TRBV2 and TRBJ1-2, with 10 positions matching TRBD1. The trim removed 8 bases at V and 2 bases at J, leaving 5 bases unmatched. The CDR3 runs 14 residues. Germline CDR1 SNHLY, CDR2 FYNNEI. The CDR3 sequence is CASLGQGNNYGYTF. Here the CDR3 DNA reads TGTGCCAGCCTGGGACAGGGGAACAACTATGGCTACACCTTC. Based on the CDR3 plus reference TRBV2 and TRBJ1-2, the full variable domain is EPEVTQTPSHQVTQMGQEVILRCVPISNHLYFYWYRQILGQKVEFLVSFYNNEISEKSEIFDDQFSVERPDGSNFTLKIRSTKLEDSAMYFCASLGQGNNYGYTFGSGTRLTVV.

The chain combines TRBV29-1 with TRBJ2-2; 7 bases fit TRBD1. CDR1 is SQVTM, CDR2 ANQGSEA, per germline. Germline trimming cut 5 bases from V and 5 bases from J; bases unmatched to any gene: 8. The CDR3 length is 14 residues. In DNA, the CDR3 is TGCAGCGTTCTTTCGGGACAGAAAACCGGGGAGCTGTTTTTT. It yields the protein CSVLSGQKTGELFF.

The rearrangement uses TRBV27 and TRBJ2-6; D may be TRBD1 (5 bases). Germline CDR1 reads MNHEY; CDR2 reads SMNVEV (reference sequence). The CDR3 runs 15 residues. Trimming left V 5 bases short and J 3 bases short, with 11 bases between. CDR3 in amino acids: CASSKRGHGANVLTF. The CDR3 DNA follows: TGTGCCAGCAGTAAAAGGGGTCATGGGGCCAACGTCCTGACTTTC.

J is TRBJ2-4 and V is TRBV2, with D unclear. Germline CDR1 and CDR2: SNHLY and FYNNEI. CDR3 length equals 13 residues. The ends were cut back, 9 bases at V and 0 bases at J, with 9 bases in the middle. The CDR3 is CASTELAKNIQYF. Written as DNA, the CDR3 is TGTGCCAGTACCGAACTAGCCAAAAACATTCAGTACTTC.

The chain is built from TRBV27 and TRBJ2-3; 12 nucleotides agree with TRBD2. V was clipped by 6 bases and J by 6 bases; unmatched bases: 4. The CDR3 spans 14 residues. Germline V lookup: CDR1 MNHEY, CDR2 SMNVEV (reference sequence). The CDR3 region is CASRGLAGGDTQYF. In nucleotides, the CDR3 is TGTGCCAGCAGAGGGCTAGCGGGAGGGGATACGCAGTATTTT.

The chain employs TRBV6-1 and TRBJ2-7; 9 bases fit TRBD2. In germline, CDR1 is MNHNS, CDR2 SASEGT. V trimming: 2 bases; J trimming: 9 bases; junction bases outside the gene matches: 8. This CDR3 contains 14 residues. The CDR3: CASSEPRGGPRQYF. The CDR3 nucleotides are TGTGCCAGCAGTGAACCGCGGGGGGGCCCGCGGCAGTACTTC.

The J gene is TRBJ2-5, the V gene TRBV9; D may be TRBD2 (6 bases). CDR1 and CDR2 (germline): SGDLS, YYNGEE. Trimming pared 0 bases from V and 2 bases from J, leaving 11 bases between. This CDR3 is built from 15 residues. The CDR3 sequence: CASSVDTAGQETQYF. As DNA, the CDR3 is TGTGCCAGCAGCGTAGACACCGCGGGGCAAGAGACCCAGTACTTC. Supplemented by reference TRBV9 and TRBJ2-5, the full variable domain reads DSGVTQTPKHLITATGQRVTLRCSPRSGDLSVYWYQQSLDQGLQFLIQYYNGEERAKGNILERFSAQQFPDLHSELNLSSLELGDSALYFCASSVDTAGQETQYFGPGTRLLVL.

The genes are TRBV7-2 and TRBJ1-6; 8 nucleotides line up with TRBD1. The CDR3 extends over 15 amino acids. Germline lookup yields CDR1 SGHTA and CDR2 FQGNSA. V lost 5 bases to trimming and J lost 10 bases; unmatched junction nucleotides: 10. CDR3 amino acids: CASSGGGQADSPLHF. The CDR3 region has the DNA TGTGCCAGCAGCGGGGGGGGACAGGCAGACTCACCCCTCCACTTT. The full variable domain, completed using reference TRBV7-2 and TRBJ1-6, is GAGVSQSPSNKVTEKGKDVELRCDPISGHTALYWYRQSLGQGLEFLIYFQGNSAPDKSGLPSDRFSAERTGGSVSTLTIQRTQQEDSAVYLCASSGGGQADSPLHFGNGTRLTVT.

V and J are TRBV28 and TRBJ2-7, with D possibly TRBD1 on 5 matching bases. Germline CDR1 is MDHEN and CDR2 is SYDVKM. CDR3 length: 12 amino acids. Trimming shortened V by 6 bases and J by 1 base, and 7 bases separated the two germline ends. CDR3 residues: CASSDSSYEQYF. The CDR3 region has the DNA TGTGCCAGCAGCGACAGTTCCTACGAGCAGTACTTC.

V and J are TRBV4-2 and TRBJ1-1; D might be TRBD1 (6 bases). There are 15 residues in the CDR3. The germline V gene has CDR1 LGHNA and CDR2 YNFKEQ. Trimming cost V 5 bases and J 6 bases, with 19 bases left between them. The CDR3 DNA reads as TGTGCCAGCAGCAGGCGACAGGCTGGAGAACCTGAAGCTTTCTTT. Its protein is CASSRRQAGEPEAFF.

This sequence joins TRBV4-1 and TRBJ2-3; the D gene is possibly TRBD1 (5 bases). Germline V lookup: CDR1 MGHRA, CDR2 YSYEKL. The V end lost 0 bases, the J end lost 1 base, and 11 bases lay between the germline ends. The CDR3 spans 16 residues. The CDR3 loop reads CASSQDRGSRTDTQYF. CDR3 sequence (DNA): TGCGCCAGCAGCCAAGATAGGGGCTCCCGCACAGATACGCAGTATTTT.

This clone has just a few counts. V and J are TRBV7-9 and TRBJ1-1, with TRBD1 identical over 8 bases. The CDR3 extends over 13 amino acids. The germline V gene has CDR1 SEHNR and CDR2 FQNEAQ (reference sequence). The J segment lost 4 bases and the V segment lost 7 bases, leaving 5 bases of the junction unmatched. The CDR3 reads CASTRDRGTEAFF. CDR3 DNA sequence: TGTGCCAGCACCAGAGACAGGGGCACTGAAGCTTTCTTT.